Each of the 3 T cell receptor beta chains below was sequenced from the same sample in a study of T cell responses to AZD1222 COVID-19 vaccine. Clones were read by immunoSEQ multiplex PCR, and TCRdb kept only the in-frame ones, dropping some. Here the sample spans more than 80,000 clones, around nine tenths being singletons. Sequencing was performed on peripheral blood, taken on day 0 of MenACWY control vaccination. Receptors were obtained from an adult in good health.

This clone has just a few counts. The CDR3 region is CASSSLGWETQYF. The CDR3 nucleotides read TGTGCCAGCAGTTCCCTCGGGTGGGAGACCCAGTACTTC. The rearrangement uses TRBV6-6 and TRBJ2-5; no firm D call. V was pared by 4 bases and J by 5 bases, with 11 bases between. This CDR3 has 13 residues. Germline V gene data show CDR1 as MNHNY and CDR2 as SVGAGI (reference sequence).

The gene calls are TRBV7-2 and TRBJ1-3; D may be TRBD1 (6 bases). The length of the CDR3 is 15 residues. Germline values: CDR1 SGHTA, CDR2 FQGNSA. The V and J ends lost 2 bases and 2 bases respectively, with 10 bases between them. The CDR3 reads CASSLRGTTGNTIYF. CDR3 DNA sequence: TGTGCCAGCAGCTTAAGGGGGACAACTGGAAACACCATATATTTT.

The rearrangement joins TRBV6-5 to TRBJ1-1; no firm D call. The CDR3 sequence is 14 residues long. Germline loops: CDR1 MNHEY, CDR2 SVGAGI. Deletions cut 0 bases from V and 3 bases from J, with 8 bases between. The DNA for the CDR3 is TGTGCCAGCAGTTACTCGAACGCTCACACTGAAGCTTTCTTT. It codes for CASSYSNAHTEAFF.